This entry is about one T cell receptor beta chain. CDR1 GTSNPN and CDR2 SVGIG come from the germline V gene (reference sequence). V dropped 0 bases and J dropped 9 bases, with 12 bases sitting between them. The CDR3 contains 12 residues. The data stem from a study of blood T cell repertoires in COVID-19. The wider study: Some COVID-19 samples were acute and others convalescent; all came from the United States, Italy and Spain. PBMCs, B-cell-depleted T cells, or T cells provided the cDNA or gDNA that made up the material.

TCRdb's copy holds only in-frame clones and misses some; the assay was immunoSEQ multiplex PCR. The data show 330,000 or so clones, around nine tenths seen once. This TCR was sampled from a man aged 25-45 years who had recovered from COVID-19. Sequencing input: PBMCs or T cells enriched from blood (not recorded which). The chain uses TRBV30 and TRBJ2-7, with D possibly TRBD2 on 6 matching bases. The CDR3: CAWSVPGLPQYF. The CDR3 nucleotides read TGTGCCTGGAGTGTACCGGGACTCCCGCAGTACTTC.